The next 26 T cell receptor beta chains were all read from a single sample in a study of cytomegalovirus exposure and HLA in healthy donors. PCR was performed using 60 Vbeta and 13 Jbeta primers. Assay: immunoSEQ multiplex PCR; the TCRdb copy retains only in-frame clones and omits some. The profile shows 120,000 to 150,000 clones, over 60% of them singletons. Sequencing was done on a sample of PBMCs. These receptors were taken from a woman in her sixties in good health and CMV-seronegative.

There are a few counts of this clone. The chain couples TRBV9 to TRBJ2-3, with 12 bases aligning to TRBD2. Trimming removed 3 bases from V and 7 bases from J; junction bases left unmatched: 3. CDR3 length equals 14 residues. Per germline, CDR1 SGDLS and CDR2 YYNGEE. The CDR3 region has the DNA TGTGCCAGCAGCGCCCTAGCGGGGGGGAATACGCAGTATTTT. It specifies CASSALAGGNTQYF.

The chain combines TRBV7-7 with TRBJ2-2; 9 nucleotides match TRBD2. Germline V lookup: CDR1 SSHAT, CDR2 FNYEAQ (reference sequence). CDR3 length: 18 residues. J was trimmed by 6 bases and V by 5 bases; bases with no gene match: 16. The CDR3 DNA reads TGTGCCAGCAGCACGTTACCCCCTGGGCTAGCGGGGCCCGGGGAGCTGTTTTTT. This sequence encodes CASSTLPPGLAGPGELFF.

This clone was detected only a few times. V gene TRBV6-4 combines with J gene TRBJ1-2; D remains unclear. The CDR3 spans 13 residues. V was trimmed by 3 bases and J by 2 bases, leaving 7 bases between them. Per germline, CDR1 MRHNA and CDR2 SNTAGT. The CDR3 region has the DNA TGTGCCAGCAGTGAAACCGGGAACTATGGCTACACCTTC. It specifies CASSETGNYGYTF.

The rearrangement links TRBV11-3 to TRBJ2-1, with D unclear. Trimming removed 0 bases from V and 2 bases from J, with 11 bases in between. The CDR3 is 16 amino acids. The germline gives CDR1 SGHNT, CDR2 YENEEA. The CDR3 spells CASSLEGGGPYNEQFF. Here the CDR3 DNA reads TGTGCCAGCAGCTTAGAAGGCGGCGGCCCCTACAATGAGCAGTTCTTC.

V usage is TRBV25-1 and J usage is TRBJ1-1; no clear D. Germline-derived CDR1 and CDR2 are MGHDK and SYGVNS. Between the trimmed V and J ends, which lost 7 bases and 7 bases, there was a span of 16 bases. The CDR3 runs to 13 residues. CDR3 residues: CASTREMGLEAFF. CDR3 bases: TGTGCCAGCACCCGGGAAATGGGCCTTGAAGCTTTCTTT.

This chain uses TRBV7-2 with TRBJ2-5, with D uncertain. Trimming removed 1 base from V and 3 bases from J, with 12 bases in between. The CDR3 is 15 amino acids. CDR1 is SGHTA, CDR2 FQGNSA, per germline. The CDR3: CASSLGSWAEETQYF. The CDR3 nucleotides are TGTGCCAGCAGCTTAGGATCCTGGGCCGAAGAGACCCAGTACTTC.

This clone was picked up a small number of times. The genes are TRBV5-4 and TRBJ1-6; 9 nucleotides agree with TRBD1. Germline assignment: CDR1 SGHNT and CDR2 YYREEE (reference sequence). V lost 1 base to trimming and J lost 14 bases; unmatched junction nucleotides: 10. The CDR3 sequence is 15 residues long. The DNA for the CDR3 is TGTGCCAGCAGCTTGTGGGGGACAGGGCAATTGGCCCTCCACTTT. Protein product: CASSLWGTGQLALHF.

This clone was observed a few times. This chain links TRBV7-3 with TRBJ2-3; TRBD2 aligns across 9 bases. The CDR3 is 13 residues long. With 8 bases clipped from V and 3 bases from J, the junction kept 3 bases outside the gene matches. The germline gives CDR1 SGHTA, CDR2 FQGTGA. CDR3: CASGSGGTDTQYF. CDR3 nucleotides: TGTGCCAGCGGTAGCGGGGGAACAGATACGCAGTATTTT.

Here the CDR3 DNA reads TGTGCCAGCAGCTTAGGCGGCCCGAACACCGGGGAGCTGTTTTTT. Protein: CASSLGGPNTGELFF. V gene TRBV11-3 combines with J gene TRBJ2-2; D is uncertain. The CDR3 contains 15 residues. Between the trimmed V and J ends, which lost 1 base and 0 bases, there was a span of 6 bases. The germline CDR1 and CDR2 sequences are SGHNT and YENEEA.

This sequence joins TRBV6-5 and TRBJ2-3, with 7 bases fitting TRBD2. CDR3 length equals 14 residues. Germline V lookup: CDR1 MNHEY, CDR2 SVGAGI. The junction had 2 bases not matched to a gene; V was cut back by 5 bases and J by 0 bases. CDR3 DNA: TGTGCCAGCAGTCTAGCGGCTAGCACAGATACGCAGTATTTT. It translates to CASSLAASTDTQYF.

The chain uses TRBV5-6 and TRBJ1-2; 7 bases line up with TRBD1. CDR3 length: 16 residues. Germline-derived CDR1 and CDR2 are SGHDT and YYEEEE. V was clipped by 5 bases and J by 4 bases; unmatched bases: 14. The CDR3 region has the DNA TGTGCCAGCAGTTCCCCTTCGACAGGGTTATCCTATGGCTACACCTTC. Encoded protein: CASSSPSTGLSYGYTF.

The chain carries TRBV19 and TRBJ2-3; 15 nucleotides match TRBD2. V lost 7 bases to trimming and J lost 6 bases; unmatched junction nucleotides: 2. CDR3 length: 14 residues. Germline CDR1 LNHDA, CDR2 SQIVND (reference sequence). CDR3 sequence: CASTGLAGGDTQYF. The CDR3 DNA follows: TGTGCCAGTACCGGACTAGCGGGAGGGGATACGCAGTATTTT.

The chain recombines TRBV6-5 with TRBJ2-5; 8 bases map to TRBD1. V lost 7 bases to trimming and J lost 4 bases; unmatched junction nucleotides: 8. This CDR3 region has 14 residues. From germline, CDR1 is MNHEY and CDR2 SVGAGI. CDR3 region: CASNPQGAGETQYF. In DNA, the CDR3 is TGTGCCAGCAACCCCCAGGGGGCGGGAGAGACCCAGTACTTC.

This chain links TRBV9 with TRBJ1-1; no definite D call. The V end lost 0 bases, the J end lost 1 base, and 4 bases lay between the germline ends. This CDR3 region has 13 residues. Looked up from germline, CDR1 is SGDLS and CDR2 is YYNGEE. The CDR3 here is CASSVDRNTEAFF. As DNA, the CDR3 is TGTGCCAGCAGCGTAGATCGGAACACTGAAGCTTTCTTT.

The gene calls are TRBV4-2 and TRBJ1-2, with 7 nucleotides matching TRBD1. Germline assignment: CDR1 LGHNA and CDR2 YNFKEQ. The CDR3 length is 15 residues. V lost 0 bases to trimming and J lost 8 bases; unmatched junction nucleotides: 9. The CDR3 DNA reads as TGTGCCAGCAGCCAAGAGAAAGACAGGGACGTGGGCTACACCTTC. This gives the protein CASSQEKDRDVGYTF.

This sequence joins TRBV5-6 and TRBJ2-3; 7 bases align to TRBD2. The CDR3 spans 13 residues. Germline-derived CDR1 and CDR2 are SGHDT and YYEEEE. J lost 1 base, V lost 7 bases, and 3 bases had no gene match. CDR3 in DNA: TGTGCCAGCGTCGGACTAGGCACAGATACGCAGTATTTT. Its protein is CASVGLGTDTQYF. The whole variable domain, filled in from reference TRBV5-6 and TRBJ2-3, reads DAGVTQSPTHLIKTRGQQVTLRCSPKSGHDTVSWYQQALGQGPQFIFQYYEEEERQRGNFPDRFSGHQFPNYSSELNVNALLLGDSALYLCASVGLGTDTQYFGPGTRLTVL.

The chain combines TRBV5-6 with TRBJ1-2; TRBD1 matches 10 bases. CDR3 length: 16 amino acids. CDR1 and CDR2 (germline): SGHDT, YYEEEE. With V trimmed by 1 base and J by 2 bases, 5 bases remained unmatched. The CDR3 is CASSLPPGQGNYGYTF. For the CDR3, the DNA is TGTGCCAGCAGCTTGCCCCCGGGACAGGGGAACTATGGCTACACCTTC.

The chain has TRBV9 and TRBJ2-2; tentative D call: TRBD1 (7 bases). The CDR3 length is 15 residues. Germline V gene lookup returns CDR1 SGDLS and CDR2 YYNGEE. V gave up 0 bases and J gave up 7 bases, with 13 bases separating them. CDR3 sequence: CASSVDPGGNGELFF. The CDR3 DNA reads as TGTGCCAGCAGCGTAGACCCAGGGGGGAACGGGGAGCTGTTTTTT.

The gene calls are TRBV5-1 and TRBJ2-5, with 7 nucleotides matching TRBD2. The DNA end lines up better with TRBJ2-7; the J call may be wrong. This CDR3 comprises 15 residues. CDR1 and CDR2 (germline): SGHRS, YFSETQ. CDR3 amino acids: CASSLGGGSSYEQYF. The CDR3 nucleotides are TGCGCCAGCAGCTTGGGTGGCGGGAGTAGCTACGAGCAGTACTTC.

The chain combines TRBV2 with TRBJ2-1; TRBD2 agrees at 10 bases. Looked up from germline, CDR1 is SNHLY and CDR2 is FYNNEI. The CDR3 sequence is 16 residues long. The ends lost 8 bases at V and 9 bases at J; junction bases unmatched: 16. CDR3 nucleotides: TGTGCCAGCTTTGGATTCTCTAGCGGGAGCGTGCTTGAGCAGTTCTTC. This sequence encodes CASFGFSSGSVLEQFF.

The chain is built from TRBV6-1 and TRBJ2-3, with D possibly TRBD2 on 7 matching bases. The CDR3 has 15 amino acids. The V end was cut by 0 bases, the J end by 4 bases, with 11 bases between. Germline loops: CDR1 MNHNS, CDR2 SASEGT. The CDR3 loop is CASSEAGGPADTQYF. CDR3 nucleotide sequence: TGTGCCAGCAGTGAAGCGGGGGGGCCCGCAGATACGCAGTATTTT.

The chain couples TRBV11-2 to TRBJ2-4, with 13 nucleotides matching TRBD2. Germline V CDR1 and CDR2: SGHAT, FQNNGV. The CDR3 has 17 amino acids. Unmatched junction bases numbered 10, after V lost 5 bases and J lost 6 bases. The CDR3 DNA reads TGTGCCAGCAGCCTCCGACTAGCGGGGGGACGGGGAAACATTCAGTACTTC. Its translation is CASSLRLAGGRGNIQYF. The variable domain in full, with the rest retrieved from reference TRBV11-2 and TRBJ2-4, is EAGVAQSPRYKIIEKRQSVAFWCNPISGHATLYWYQQILGQGPKLLIQFQNNGVVDDSQLPKDRFSAERLKGVDSTLKIQPAKLEDSAVYLCASSLRLAGGRGNIQYFGAGTRLSVL.

The chain combines TRBV7-9 with TRBJ2-1; D is perhaps TRBD2 (5 bases). The length of the CDR3 is 14 residues. V was shortened by 5 bases and J by 2 bases, with 10 bases between the two germline ends. The germline V gene encodes CDR1 SEHNR and CDR2 FQNEAQ (reference sequence). CDR3 protein: CASSLGLPYNEQFF. The CDR3 DNA sequence: TGTGCCAGCAGCCTCGGACTCCCCTACAATGAGCAGTTCTTC.

The chain links TRBV9 to TRBJ2-2; 7 nucleotides align to TRBD1. The V gene's germline CDR1 is SGDLS and CDR2 YYNGEE. The CDR3 totals 17 residues. The trim removed 0 bases at V and 7 bases at J, leaving 12 bases unmatched. In DNA form, the CDR3 reads TGTGCCAGCAGCGTAGGAGGGGGCAAGCTAGCTGGCGGGGAGCTGTTTTTT. It encodes CASSVGGGKLAGGELFF.

Comments on this clone: Germline is not matched at one junction end, which may reflect a read error. The gene calls are TRBV5-4 and TRBJ2-3; D is possibly TRBD2 (5 bases). Germline loops: CDR1 SGHNT, CDR2 YYREEE (reference sequence). This CDR3 contains 13 residues. CDR3 region: CASRLDSLSSPYF. In DNA, the CDR3 is TGTGCCAGCAGATTGGACTCCCTCTCATCTCCGTATTTT.

This clone has more than one count but fewer than ten. The rearrangement uses TRBV19 and TRBJ1-2; 7 nucleotides match TRBD1. The length of the CDR3 is 15 residues. The V gene's germline CDR1 is LNHDA and CDR2 SQIVND (reference sequence). Trimming took 6 bases from V and 4 from J; bases not matched to a gene: 11. The CDR3 DNA follows: TGTGCCAGTAGGTATGGGGACAGCCCCTCCTATGGCTACACCTTC. Protein: CASRYGDSPSYGYTF.